This TCR beta chain was documented in a study of T-cell reconstitution after alpha-beta-depleted transplantation in children. Study-level findings and limits: Expanded graft clones, several hundred of them, were reportedly the source of alpha-beta T cells about two months after transplant.

This clonotype was counted a few times. Its target is unknown. Unique molecular identifiers were used in preparing the TCRbeta library. TCRdb used MiXCR to reprocess the PCR reads, holding one entry per CDR3 protein. The sample consists of around 270,000 distinct CDR3 sequences, 10% of them appearing once. Germline loops: CDR1 SEHNR, CDR2 FQNEAQ (reference sequence). V dropped 5 bases and J dropped 5 bases, with 10 bases sitting between them. The CDR3 spans 12 residues. V usage is TRBV7-9 and J usage is TRBJ2-7; D gene uncertain. This material consisted of PBMCs, taken before TCRalphabeta/CD19-depleted stem cell transplant. The clonotype was recovered from a boy less than two years old with acute myeloid leukemia, due to receive a stem cell transplant. The CDR3 DNA is TGTGCCAGCAGCCCCCGGGTGAACGAGCAGTACTTC. Protein: CASSPRVNEQYF.